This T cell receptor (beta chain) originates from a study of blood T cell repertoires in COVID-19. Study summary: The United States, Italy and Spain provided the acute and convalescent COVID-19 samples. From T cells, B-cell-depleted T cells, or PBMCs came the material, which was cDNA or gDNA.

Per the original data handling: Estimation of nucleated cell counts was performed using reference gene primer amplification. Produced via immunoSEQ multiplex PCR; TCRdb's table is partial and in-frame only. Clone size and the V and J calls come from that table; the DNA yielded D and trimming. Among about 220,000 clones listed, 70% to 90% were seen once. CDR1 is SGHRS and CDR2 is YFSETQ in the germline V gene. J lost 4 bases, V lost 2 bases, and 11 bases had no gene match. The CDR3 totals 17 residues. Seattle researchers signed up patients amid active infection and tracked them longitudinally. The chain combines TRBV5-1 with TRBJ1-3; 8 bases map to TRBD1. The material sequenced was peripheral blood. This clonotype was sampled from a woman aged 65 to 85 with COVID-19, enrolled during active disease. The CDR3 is CASSFYDRGQRGNTIYF. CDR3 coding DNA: TGCGCCAGCAGCTTTTATGACAGGGGCCAGCGCGGAAACACCATATATTTT.